The TCR beta chain described here comes from a study of beta chain features in type 1 diabetes. Study-level points and caveats: TCRB CDR3s from Type 1 diabetes patients were moderately but significantly shorter in all four CD4+ subsets.

Germline CDR1 reads SGHTA; CDR2 reads FQGNSA. The CDR3 runs 15 residues. V gave up 7 bases and J gave up 4 bases; unmatched junction bases: 10. Investigators reverse transcribed all isolated RNA, so they sequenced expressed TCRB transcripts. Profiling relied on immunoSEQ multiplex PCR, and the TCRdb table lists in-frame clones only, not all of them. The sample holds over 200,000 clones, about a tenth seen once. Each sorted population was over 98% pure. Worth noting for this clone: Its antigen is undetermined.

The chain uses TRBV7-2 and TRBJ1-2; the match to TRBD1 covers 9 bases. This sequence originates from a man aged 25 to 40 with type 1 diabetes. Source material: naive CD4+ T cells from blood. The CDR3 sequence is CASTYNRGQAYGYTF. The CDR3 nucleotides read TGTGCCAGCACCTACAACAGGGGGCAGGCCTATGGCTACACCTTC.